A single sample gave rise to the 10 T cell receptor beta chains below, sequenced in a study of tissue T cells after allogeneic stem cell transplantation. Sequenced by immunoSEQ multiplex PCR; TCRdb stores in-frame clones only, minus some. This repertoire shows around 1,100 clones, 50% found once; its top ten account for about 45%. As for time point: mouse harvest day 14 after allogeneic transplant. Mouse grafts combined 10^7 T-cell-depleted bone marrow cells with 10^6 splenic CD5+ T cells. Sequenced material: spleen. These receptors all come from a female BALB/c mouse given C57BL/6 T cells with graft-versus-host disease after an allogeneic hematopoietic cell transplant.

As concerns this clone: The germline and genes are mouse ones. The CDR3 loop reads CASSLGGINTLYF. CDR3 DNA (partial): TGTGCCAGCAGTCTTGGAGGGATAAACACCTTGTAC. This chain joins TRBV26 and TRBJ2-4; the D is unclear. The observed sequence ends 1 residue before the CDR3 terminus, with the missing tail filled in from the germline J gene. Trimming took off 3 bases at V and 5 bases at J, with 9 bases between the two ends. CDR3 length equals 13 residues. The germline V gene encodes CDR1 KGHPV and CDR2 FQNQEV (reference sequence).

Turning to this clone: The genes are named according to mouse. The read gets to within 1 residue of the CDR3 end, and the germline J gene fills in the rest. The J gene is TRBJ1-1, the V gene TRBV31; D gene ambiguous. Trimming cost V 1 base and J 5 bases, with 8 bases left between them. In germline, CDR1 is GKSSPN, CDR2 SITVG. This CDR3 is built from 12 residues. The covered CDR3 bases are TGTGCCTGGAGTCCGAGGGTAACAGAAGTCTTC. Translating it yields CAWSPRVTEVF. The whole CDR3 region reads CAWSPRVTEVFF. The full variable domain, its missing parts supplied by reference TRBV31 and TRBJ1-1, is AQTIHQWPVAEIKAVGSPLSLGCTIKGKSSPNLYWYWQATGGTLQQLFYSITVGQVESVVQLNLSASRPKDDQFILSTEKLLLSHSGFYLCAWSPRVTEVFFGKGTRLTVV.

A word on this clone: Germline and genes here are mouse. Read coverage stops 1 residue before the CDR3 terminus; the germline J gene supplies the remainder. The chain uses TRBV12-1 and TRBJ2-5; D might be TRBD1 (6 bases). The CDR3 covers 14 residues. Trimming cost V 4 bases and J 0 bases, with 10 bases left between them. The germline V gene encodes CDR1 SGHSN and CDR2 HYEKVE. Here the CDR3 reads CASSRTDNQDTQYF. Partial CDR3 DNA: TGTGCCAGCTCCCGGACAGATAACCAAGACACCCAGTAC. Full variable domain (rest looked up from reference TRBV12-1 and TRBJ2-5): DSGVVQSPRHIIKEKGGRSVLTCIPISGHSNVVWYQQTLGKELKFLIQHYEKVERDKGFLPSRFSVQQFDDYHSEMNMSALELEDSAMYFCASSRTDNQDTQYFGPGTRLLVL.

This clone ranks as medium-sized. Genes and germline are mouse. Sequencing ends 1 residue short of the CDR3 end; the germline J gene provides the rest. The chain joins TRBV19 to TRBJ2-7; 11 nucleotides align to TRBD2. This CDR3 has 13 amino acids. J lost 5 bases, V lost 5 bases, and 3 bases had no gene match. The V gene's germline CDR1 is FNHDT and CDR2 SITEND (reference sequence). The CDR3 here is CASRLGGRDEQYF. The sequenced part of the CDR3 DNA is TGTGCCAGCAGACTGGGGGGGCGCGATGAACAGTAC.

Concerning this clone: Mouse germline and gene names are used. Here the CDR3 reads CASSPPDWGGYEQYF. The CDR3 bases that were read are TGTGCCAGCAGCCCCCCGGACTGGGGGGGGTATGAACAGTAC. This chain connects TRBV2 to TRBJ2-7; 12 bases align to TRBD2. With the read ending 1 residue before the CDR3 end, the germline J gene is used to fill in that end. In germline, CDR1 is LGHNA, CDR2 YSYQKL. The CDR3 loop spans 15 amino acids. V lost 4 bases and J lost 4; bases outside the gene matches: 5.

In the case of this clone: The genes are named according to mouse. From the germline J gene comes the end of the CDR3, since the read stops 1 residue before it. The rearrangement links TRBV12-2 to TRBJ2-2; 7 nucleotides align to TRBD2. Trimming removed 8 bases from V and 0 bases from J; junction bases left unmatched: 5. Germline lookup yields CDR1 SGHLS and CDR2 HYDKME. The length of the CDR3 is 14 residues. The CDR3: CANSGGANTGQLYF. The CDR3 bases that were read are TGTGCCAACTCGGGGGGGGCAAACACCGGGCAGCTCTAC.

The table lists this clone with a few counts. Genes here carry mouse names. The CDR3 goes on 1 residue after the read ends, and that part is filled in from the germline J gene. The genes are TRBV15 and TRBJ1-5; D may be TRBD1 (5 bases). Germline V gene data show CDR1 as SGHND and CDR2 as FRSKSL. Deletions cut 5 bases from V and 5 bases from J, with 10 bases between. This CDR3 has 13 amino acids. Incomplete CDR3 DNA: TGTGCCAGCAGTCGGGACGGATACCAGGCTCCGCTT. Its translation: CASSRDGYQAPL. The complete CDR3 reads CASSRDGYQAPLF. Based on the CDR3 plus reference TRBV15 and TRBJ1-5, the full variable domain is DAGVTQTPRHEVAEKGQTIILKCEPVSGHNDLFWYRQTKIQGLELLSYFRSKSLMEDGGAFKDRFKAEMLNSSFSTLKIQPTEPKDSAVYLCASSRDGYQAPLFGEGTRLSVL.

Concerning this clone: The genes and germline here are from mouse. The read comes to an end 1 residue before the CDR3 does, leaving the germline J gene to fill in the end. This chain joins TRBV13-3 and TRBJ2-1, with no clear D. CDR1 is NNHDY, CDR2 SYVADS, per germline. Trimming removed 3 bases from V and 3 bases from J, with 7 bases in between. This CDR3 contains 13 residues. The CDR3 reads CASSGGIYAEQFF. The CDR3 DNA, read in part, is TGTGCCAGCAGTGGTGGTATCTATGCTGAGCAGTTC.

Turning to this clone: Gene names follow the mouse nomenclature. The CDR3 end lies 1 residue beyond the end of the read and is filled in from the germline J gene. The chain joins TRBV15 to TRBJ2-2; no firm D call. Looked up from germline, CDR1 is SGHND and CDR2 is FRSKSL. The CDR3 consists of 14 residues. The V gene lost 1 base and the J gene lost 2 bases, with 5 bases spanning the gap. The sequenced part of the CDR3 DNA is TGTGCCAGCAGTTTAGGGACCAACACCGGGCAGCTCTAC. Translation: CASSLGTNTGQLY. The entire CDR3 reads CASSLGTNTGQLYF.

With regard to this clone: Mouse germline and gene names are used. The read falls 1 residue short of the CDR3 end, and the missing part is taken from the germline J gene. V and J are TRBV31 and TRBJ2-1, with a tentative D call TRBD1 (6 bases). This CDR3 is 13 amino acids long. Trimming removed 5 bases from V and 2 bases from J, with 10 bases in between. Germline lookup yields CDR1 GKSSPN and CDR2 SITVG. The CDR3 sequence: CAWAGTYYAEQFF. CDR3 DNA, as far as it was read: TGTGCCTGGGCCGGGACATACTATGCTGAGCAGTTC.